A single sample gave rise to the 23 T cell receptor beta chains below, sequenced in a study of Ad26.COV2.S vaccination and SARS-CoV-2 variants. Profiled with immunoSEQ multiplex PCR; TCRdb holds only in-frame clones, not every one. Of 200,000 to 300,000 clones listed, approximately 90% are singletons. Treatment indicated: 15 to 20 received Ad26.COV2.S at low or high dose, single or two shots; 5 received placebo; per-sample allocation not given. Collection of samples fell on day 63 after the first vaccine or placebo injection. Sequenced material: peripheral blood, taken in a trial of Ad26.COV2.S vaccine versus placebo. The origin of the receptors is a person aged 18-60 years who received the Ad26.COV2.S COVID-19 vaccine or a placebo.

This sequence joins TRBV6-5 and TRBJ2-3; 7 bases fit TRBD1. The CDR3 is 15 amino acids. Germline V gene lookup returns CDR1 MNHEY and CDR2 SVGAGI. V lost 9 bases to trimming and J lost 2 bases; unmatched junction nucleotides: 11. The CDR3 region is CASLTGTDSTDTQYF. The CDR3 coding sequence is TGTGCCAGTCTAACGGGGACAGACTCCACAGATACGCAGTATTTT.

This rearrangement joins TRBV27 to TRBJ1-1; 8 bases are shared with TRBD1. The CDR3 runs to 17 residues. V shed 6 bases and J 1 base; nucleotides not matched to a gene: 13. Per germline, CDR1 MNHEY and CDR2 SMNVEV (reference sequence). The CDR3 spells CASSRGPGGDWNTEAFF. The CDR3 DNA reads TGTGCCAGCAGCCGAGGGCCAGGGGGCGACTGGAACACTGAAGCTTTCTTT.

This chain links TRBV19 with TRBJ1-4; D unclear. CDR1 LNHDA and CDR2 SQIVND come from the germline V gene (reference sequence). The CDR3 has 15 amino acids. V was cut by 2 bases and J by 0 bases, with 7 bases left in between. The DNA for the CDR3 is TGTGCCAGTAGTATAACGGGAGCAACTAATGAAAAACTGTTTTTT. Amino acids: CASSITGATNEKLFF.

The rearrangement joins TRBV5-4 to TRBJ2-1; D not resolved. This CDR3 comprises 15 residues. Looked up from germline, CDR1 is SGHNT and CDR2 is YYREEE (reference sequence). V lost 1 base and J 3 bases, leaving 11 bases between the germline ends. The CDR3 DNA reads TGTGCCAGCAGCTTGAGTCAGTCGAACTACAATGAGCAGTTCTTC. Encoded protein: CASSLSQSNYNEQFF. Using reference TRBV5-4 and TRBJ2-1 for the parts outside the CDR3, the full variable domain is ETGVTQSPTHLIKTRGQQVTLRCSSQSGHNTVSWYQQALGQGPQFIFQYYREEENGRGNFPPRFSGLQFPNYSSELNVNALELDDSALYLCASSLSQSNYNEQFFGPGTRLTVL.

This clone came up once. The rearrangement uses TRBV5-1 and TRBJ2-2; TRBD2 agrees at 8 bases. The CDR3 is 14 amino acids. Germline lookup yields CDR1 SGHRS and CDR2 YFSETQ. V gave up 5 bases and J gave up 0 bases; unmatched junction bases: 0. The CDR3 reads CASSSGTNTGELFF. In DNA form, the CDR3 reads TGCGCCAGCAGTAGCGGGACGAACACCGGGGAGCTGTTTTTT.

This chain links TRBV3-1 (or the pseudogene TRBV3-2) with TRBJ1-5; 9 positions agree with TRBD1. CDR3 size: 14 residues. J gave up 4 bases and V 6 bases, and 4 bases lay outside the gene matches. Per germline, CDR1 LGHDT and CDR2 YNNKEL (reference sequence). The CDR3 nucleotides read TGTGCCAGCAGGCCGACAGGGGGTAATCAGCCCCAGCATTTT. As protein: CASRPTGGNQPQHF.

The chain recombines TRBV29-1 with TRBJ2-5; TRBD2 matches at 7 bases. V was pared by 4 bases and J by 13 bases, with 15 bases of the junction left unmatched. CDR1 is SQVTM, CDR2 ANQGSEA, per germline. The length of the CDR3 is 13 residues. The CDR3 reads CSVGEGYGFAPYF. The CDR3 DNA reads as TGCAGCGTTGGGGAGGGGTATGGGTTTGCTCCGTACTTC.

CDR3 amino acids: CASSQDRDGYYEQYF. The CDR3 nucleotides read TGCGCCAGCAGCCAAGATAGGGACGGTTACTACGAGCAGTACTTC. The V and J genes are TRBV4-3 and TRBJ2-7; D tentatively reads TRBD1 or TRBD2 (5 bases each). Germline CDR1 and CDR2: LGHNA and YSLEER. Trimming shortened V by 0 bases and J by 3 bases, and 12 bases separated the two germline ends. The CDR3 is 15 amino acids.

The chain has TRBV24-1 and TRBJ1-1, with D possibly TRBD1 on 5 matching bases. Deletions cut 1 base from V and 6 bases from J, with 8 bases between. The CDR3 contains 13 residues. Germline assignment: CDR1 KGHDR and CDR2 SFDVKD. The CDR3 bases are TGTGCCACCAGTGATTTCCGGGGGGCTGAAGCTTTCTTT. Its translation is CATSDFRGAEAFF.

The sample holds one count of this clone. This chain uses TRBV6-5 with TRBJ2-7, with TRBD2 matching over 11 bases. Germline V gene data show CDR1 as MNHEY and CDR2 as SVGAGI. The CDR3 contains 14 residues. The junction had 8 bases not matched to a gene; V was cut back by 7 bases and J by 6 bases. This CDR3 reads CASKILAGGPEQYF. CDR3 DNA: TGTGCCAGCAAAATCTTAGCGGGAGGGCCCGAGCAGTACTTC.

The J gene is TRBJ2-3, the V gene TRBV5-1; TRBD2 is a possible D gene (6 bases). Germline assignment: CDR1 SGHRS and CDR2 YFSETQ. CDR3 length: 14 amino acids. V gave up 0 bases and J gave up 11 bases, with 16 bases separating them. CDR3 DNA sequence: TGCGCCAGCAGCTTGGCCTTTTTAGCGCGGGAGCAGTATTTT. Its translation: CASSLAFLAREQYF.

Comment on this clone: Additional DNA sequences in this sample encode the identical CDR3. The CDR3 spells CASSLDSSYEQYF. The CDR3 region has the DNA TGTGCCAGCAGTTTGGACAGCTCCTACGAGCAGTACTTC. The chain combines TRBV28 with TRBJ2-7; possible D gene TRBD1, 6 bases. This CDR3 comprises 13 residues. V was cut by 3 bases and J by 0 bases, with 6 bases left in between. In germline, CDR1 is MDHEN, CDR2 SYDVKM. Full variable domain (remainder filled in from reference TRBV28 and TRBJ2-7): DVKVTQSSRYLVKRTGEKVFLECVQDMDHENMFWYRQDPGLGLRLIYFSYDVKMKEKGDIPEGYSVSREKKERFSLILESASTNQTSMYLCASSLDSSYEQYFGPGTRLTVT.

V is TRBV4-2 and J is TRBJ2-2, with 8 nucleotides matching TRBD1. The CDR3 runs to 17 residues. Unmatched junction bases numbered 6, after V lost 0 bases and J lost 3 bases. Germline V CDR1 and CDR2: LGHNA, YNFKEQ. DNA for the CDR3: TGTGCCAGCAGCCAAGAGGCAGGGGGCGCGGACACCGGGGAGCTGTTTTTT. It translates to CASSQEAGGADTGELFF.

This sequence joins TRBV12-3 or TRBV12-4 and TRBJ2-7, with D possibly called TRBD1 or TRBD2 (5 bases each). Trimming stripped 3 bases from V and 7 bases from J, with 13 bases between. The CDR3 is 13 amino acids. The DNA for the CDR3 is TGTGCCAGCAGTTTCAGGGCTAGCACAGAGCAGTACTTC. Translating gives CASSFRASTEQYF.

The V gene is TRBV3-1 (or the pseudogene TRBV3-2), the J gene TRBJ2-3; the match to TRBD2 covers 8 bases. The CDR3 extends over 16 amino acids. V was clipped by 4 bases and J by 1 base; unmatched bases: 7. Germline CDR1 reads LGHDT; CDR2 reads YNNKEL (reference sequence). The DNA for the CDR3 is TGTGCCAGCAGCCGGCGCGGGGGGACCCGCACAGATACGCAGTATTTT. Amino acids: CASSRRGGTRTDTQYF.

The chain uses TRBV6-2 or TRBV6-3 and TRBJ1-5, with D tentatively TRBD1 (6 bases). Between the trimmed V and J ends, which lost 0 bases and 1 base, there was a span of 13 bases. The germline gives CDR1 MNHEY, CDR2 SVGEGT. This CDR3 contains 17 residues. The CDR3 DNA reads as TGTGCCAGCAGTTACTCGATGGGGGCTCAGAGCAATCAGCCCCAGCATTTT. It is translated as CASSYSMGAQSNQPQHF.

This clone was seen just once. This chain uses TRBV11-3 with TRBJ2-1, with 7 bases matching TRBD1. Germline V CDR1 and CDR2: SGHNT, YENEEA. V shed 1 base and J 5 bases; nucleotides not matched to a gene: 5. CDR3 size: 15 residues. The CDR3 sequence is CASSLGGTADNEQFF. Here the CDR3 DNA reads TGTGCCAGCAGCTTAGGAGGGACAGCCGACAATGAGCAGTTCTTC.

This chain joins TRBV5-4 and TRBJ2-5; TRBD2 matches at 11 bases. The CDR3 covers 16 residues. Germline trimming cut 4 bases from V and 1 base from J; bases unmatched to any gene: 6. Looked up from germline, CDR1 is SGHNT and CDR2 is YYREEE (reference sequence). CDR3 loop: CASSPGLAGLQETQYF. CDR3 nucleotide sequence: TGTGCCAGCAGCCCCGGACTAGCGGGCCTCCAAGAGACCCAGTACTTC.

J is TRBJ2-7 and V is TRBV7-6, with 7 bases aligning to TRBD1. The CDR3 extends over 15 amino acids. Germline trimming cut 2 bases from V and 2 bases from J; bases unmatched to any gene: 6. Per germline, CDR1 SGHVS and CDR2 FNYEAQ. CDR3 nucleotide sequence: TGTGCCAGCAGCTTAAGCAGGGGGAACACCTACGAGCAGTACTTC. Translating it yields CASSLSRGNTYEQYF.

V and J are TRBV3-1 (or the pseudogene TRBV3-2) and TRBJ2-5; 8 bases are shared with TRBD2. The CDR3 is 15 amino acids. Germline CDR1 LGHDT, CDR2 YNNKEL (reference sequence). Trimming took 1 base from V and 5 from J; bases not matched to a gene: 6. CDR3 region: CASSQVSGSRETQYF. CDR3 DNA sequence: TGTGCCAGCAGCCAAGTGAGCGGGAGTAGGGAGACCCAGTACTTC.

The CDR3 DNA is TGTGCCAGCTCACCACCGAATGATCACTCTGGAAACACCATATATTTT. This codes for CASSPPNDHSGNTIYF. The rearrangement joins TRBV18 to TRBJ1-3; D uncertain. Germline CDR1 and CDR2: KGHSH and LQKENI. The CDR3 spans 16 residues. Trimming shortened V by 0 bases and J by 0 bases, and 9 bases separated the two germline ends.

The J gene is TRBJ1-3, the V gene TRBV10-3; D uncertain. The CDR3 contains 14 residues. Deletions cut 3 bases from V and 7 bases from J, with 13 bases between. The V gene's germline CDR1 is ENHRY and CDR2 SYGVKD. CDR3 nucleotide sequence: TGTGCCATCAGTGACCAAGGTTTCGGGAACACCATATATTTT. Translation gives CAISDQGFGNTIYF.

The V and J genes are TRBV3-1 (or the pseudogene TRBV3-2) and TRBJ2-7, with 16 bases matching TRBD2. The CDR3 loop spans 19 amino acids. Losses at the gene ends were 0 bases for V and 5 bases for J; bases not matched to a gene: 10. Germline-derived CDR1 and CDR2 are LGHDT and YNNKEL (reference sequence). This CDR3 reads CASSQEGLAGGAPLNEQYF. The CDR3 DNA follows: TGTGCCAGCAGCCAAGAGGGACTAGCGGGGGGGGCTCCCTTGAACGAGCAGTACTTC.